The next 25 T cell receptor beta chains were all read from a single sample in a study of blood T cell repertoires in COVID-19 (TCRdb year 2020). The library relied on the immunoSEQ multiplex PCR assay. The clones in this table, taken by TCRdb from immuneACCESS, are in-frame only. Not every clone is retained; where verified, under half of the shortfall comes from an unresolved V gene, and the cause of the rest is unknown. The sample table contains over 250,000 clones; only one count was recorded for approximately 84% of them. The ten largest make up about 1.6% of the sample. The specimen was peripheral blood. The receptors shown here come from a human donor with COVID-19, enrolled during active disease. The donor label of this sample is uncertain.

The chain links TRBV6-5 to TRBJ2-5; 7 bases fit TRBD1. The V and J ends lost 6 bases and 2 bases, in that order; junction bases with no gene match: 3. Germline assignment: CDR1 MNHEY and CDR2 SVGAGI. CDR3 length equals 13 residues. The CDR3 DNA is TGTGCCAGCAGCAGGGACAGTCAAGAGACCCAGTACTTC. Residues: CASSRDSQETQYF.

V is TRBV6-1 and J is TRBJ2-2; 11 bases are a match to TRBD2. The length of the CDR3 is 18 residues. The germline V gene encodes CDR1 MNHNS and CDR2 SASEGT. The ends lost 2 bases at V and 0 bases at J; junction bases unmatched: 5. In nucleotides, the CDR3 is TGTGCCAGCAGTGAATACCTAGCGGGAGGCTCGAACACCGGGGAGCTGTTTTTT. Encoded protein: CASSEYLAGGSNTGELFF.

Written as DNA, the CDR3 is TGTGCCAGCAGTGAGACTAGCGGGAGAGAGACCCAGTACTTC. Its translation is CASSETSGRETQYF. This chain links TRBV6-1 with TRBJ2-5, with TRBD2 matching 12 bases. This CDR3 is 14 amino acids long. The germline CDR1 and CDR2 sequences are MNHNS and SASEGT. The V and J ends lost 3 bases and 4 bases, in that order; junction bases with no gene match: 0.

CDR3 sequence reads: CAWSGLGLAGNSYEQYF. CDR3 DNA: TGTGCCTGGAGTGGTCTTGGACTAGCGGGAAACTCCTACGAGCAGTACTTC. The chain employs TRBV30 and TRBJ2-7, with TRBD2 matching 12 bases. With V trimmed by 1 base and J by 0 bases, 7 bases remained unmatched. Germline loops: CDR1 GTSNPN, CDR2 SVGIG (reference sequence). CDR3 length: 17 amino acids.

The chain carries TRBV7-3 and TRBJ2-2; D remains unclear. Trimming removed 0 bases from V and 8 bases from J, with 10 bases in between. Germline CDR1 is SGHTA and CDR2 is FQGTGA. The CDR3 runs to 14 residues. The CDR3 nucleotides read TGTGCCAGCAGCTTAACTTCGGCGGCGGGGGAGCTGTTTTTT. Residues: CASSLTSAAGELFF.

This rearrangement joins TRBV27 to TRBJ1-5, with D unresolved. Germline values: CDR1 MNHEY, CDR2 SMNVEV (reference sequence). The CDR3 spans 15 residues. Trimming took off 4 bases at V and 0 bases at J, with 10 bases between the two ends. CDR3 in amino acids: CASSSTGYSNQPQHF. DNA of the CDR3: TGTGCCAGCAGTTCGACCGGGTATAGCAATCAGCCCCAGCATTTT.

The chain recombines TRBV3-1 (or the pseudogene TRBV3-2) with TRBJ2-7; 7 positions agree with TRBD2. The V gene's germline CDR1 is LGHDT and CDR2 YNNKEL (reference sequence). CDR3 length: 15 amino acids. The J segment lost 4 bases and the V segment lost 0 bases, leaving 6 bases of the junction unmatched. In nucleotides, the CDR3 is TGTGCCAGCAGCCAAGATCATGCGGGAGTATACGAGCAGTACTTC. Amino acid sequence: CASSQDHAGVYEQYF.

The chain carries TRBV5-5 and TRBJ1-5, with 8 bases aligning to TRBD1. The CDR3 extends over 14 amino acids. The junction had 9 bases not matched to a gene; V was cut back by 4 bases and J by 9 bases. Germline V gene data show CDR1 as SGHKS and CDR2 as YYEKEE (reference sequence). The CDR3: CASSPRGPGGPQHF. The CDR3 DNA reads as TGTGCCAGCAGCCCCAGGGGGCCCGGGGGGCCCCAGCATTTT.

The V gene is TRBV7-3, the J gene TRBJ2-3; 8 nucleotides agree with TRBD2. Germline V gene lookup returns CDR1 SGHTA and CDR2 FQGTGA. The J segment lost 2 bases and the V segment lost 7 bases, leaving 5 bases of the junction unmatched. The CDR3 totals 14 residues. The CDR3 DNA sequence: TGTGCCAGCAAATTAGCGGGACCCACAGATACGCAGTATTTT. It codes for CASKLAGPTDTQYF.

The chain links TRBV7-2 to TRBJ1-2; the match to TRBD1 covers 9 bases. The length of the CDR3 is 17 residues. Germline V gene lookup returns CDR1 SGHTA and CDR2 FQGNSA. After removal of 0 bases from V and 0 bases from J, the junction contained 5 bases not matched to a gene. Here the CDR3 DNA reads TGTGCCAGCAGCTTAGCGCAGGGACAGGGAGCTAACTATGGCTACACCTTC. It translates to CASSLAQGQGANYGYTF.

The V gene is TRBV25-1, the J gene TRBJ1-4, with 11 bases identical to TRBD1. The CDR3 consists of 15 residues. V trimming: 2 bases; J trimming: 6 bases; junction bases outside the gene matches: 2. From germline, CDR1 is MGHDK and CDR2 SYGVNS. The CDR3 region has the DNA TGTGCCAGCAGTGAAGGACAGGGGGCCGATGAAAAACTGTTTTTT. Translated: CASSEGQGADEKLFF.

The chain combines TRBV6-2 or TRBV6-3 with TRBJ2-3; 11 bases are shared with TRBD2. Trimming removed 6 bases from V and 3 bases from J; junction bases left unmatched: 20. The CDR3 runs 20 residues. The V gene's germline CDR1 is MNHEY and CDR2 SVGEGT. The CDR3 sequence is CASSRNILAGAPLTTDTQYF. CDR3 DNA: TGTGCCAGCAGCCGCAATATACTAGCGGGAGCCCCCTTAACGACAGATACGCAGTATTTT.

This chain joins TRBV2 and TRBJ2-7; D might be TRBD1 (7 bases). This CDR3 comprises 17 residues. The germline V and J ends were trimmed by 4 bases and 3 bases, with 22 bases remaining between them. Germline V gives CDR1 SNHLY, CDR2 FYNNEI. The CDR3 here is CASSGLRGAASIYEQYF. Written as DNA, the CDR3 is TGTGCCAGCAGTGGCCTCAGGGGGGCGGCTTCTATCTACGAGCAGTACTTC.

This clone was found once. This rearrangement joins TRBV7-9 to TRBJ2-7; TRBD1 matches 10 bases. The CDR3 extends over 16 amino acids. V dropped 5 bases and J dropped 4; count of bases not matched to a gene: 11. The germline CDR1 and CDR2 sequences are SEHNR and FQNEAQ (reference sequence). The CDR3 spells CASSPAPTGGGYEQYF. For the CDR3, the DNA is TGTGCCAGCAGCCCGGCCCCGACAGGGGGCGGGTACGAGCAGTACTTC. Full variable domain (outside the CDR3, taken from reference TRBV7-9 and TRBJ2-7): DTGVSQNPRHKITKRGQNVTFRCDPISEHNRLYWYRQTLGQGPEFLTYFQNEAQLEKSRLLSDRFSAERPKGSFSTLEIQRTEQGDSAMYLCASSPAPTGGGYEQYFGPGTRLTVT.

The chain employs TRBV28 and TRBJ1-2; 9 bases are a match to TRBD1. There are 15 residues in the CDR3. CDR1 MDHEN and CDR2 SYDVKM come from the germline V gene. V shed 6 bases, J shed 5 bases, and the junction held 10 bases outside the gene matches. CDR3 protein: CASSRTTGTGYGYTF. In nucleotides, the CDR3 is TGTGCCAGCAGCCGTACTACCGGGACAGGGTATGGCTACACCTTC.

This rearrangement joins TRBV9 to TRBJ1-6, with 7 bases aligning to TRBD1. The CDR3 is 15 amino acids. V was pared by 3 bases and J by 10 bases, with 10 bases of the junction left unmatched. CDR1 and CDR2 from the germline V gene are SGDLS and YYNGEE. CDR3 sequence reads: CASSEGAPRDSPLHF. CDR3 coding DNA: TGTGCCAGCAGCGAGGGGGCCCCGCGGGACTCACCCCTCCACTTT.

This chain links TRBV30 with TRBJ1-4; TRBD1 agrees at 8 bases. Germline CDR1 and CDR2: GTSNPN and SVGIG (reference sequence). The CDR3 has 15 residues. Trimming took 6 bases from V and 3 from J; bases not matched to a gene: 9. CDR3 residues: CACPLTGGANEKLFF. Here the CDR3 DNA reads TGTGCCTGCCCACTTACAGGGGGAGCTAATGAAAAACTGTTTTTT.

This clone came up a few times. The chain links TRBV7-3 to TRBJ1-1, with a possible D match to TRBD1 (5 bases). The CDR3 is made up of 14 amino acids. In germline, CDR1 is SGHTA, CDR2 FQGTGA. Deletions cut 2 bases from V and 2 bases from J, with 9 bases between. The CDR3 loop reads CASSLLGGNTEAFF. As DNA, the CDR3 is TGTGCCAGCAGCTTACTGGGGGGAAACACTGAAGCTTTCTTT.

The chain is built from TRBV7-2 and TRBJ1-1; tentative D call: TRBD1 (5 bases). CDR3 length: 15 amino acids. Trimming removed 4 bases at V and 1 base at J, with 13 bases between. Germline CDR1 and CDR2: SGHTA and FQGNSA. In DNA, the CDR3 is TGTGCCAGCAGCTACGGGGGGGGAAGGAACACTGAAGCTTTCTTT. Translating it yields CASSYGGGRNTEAFF.

The chain is built from TRBV9 and TRBJ1-1; 9 bases align to TRBD1. Trimming removed 4 bases from V and 4 bases from J; junction bases left unmatched: 5. Per germline, CDR1 SGDLS and CDR2 YYNGEE. The CDR3 consists of 14 residues. The CDR3 spells CASSSQGAGTEAFF. CDR3 in DNA: TGTGCCAGCAGCTCACAGGGGGCGGGCACTGAAGCTTTCTTT.

The chain employs TRBV6-5 and TRBJ1-2; the match to TRBD1 covers 10 bases. The CDR3 extends over 15 amino acids. CDR1 and CDR2 (germline): MNHEY, SVGAGI. The V segment lost 0 bases and the J segment 8 bases; nucleotides outside the gene matches: 6. CDR3 DNA sequence: TGTGCCAGCAGTTACTCTGGACAGGGGGTGAGGGGCTACACCTTC. Residues: CASSYSGQGVRGYTF.

The genes are TRBV28 and TRBJ1-2; TRBD1 is a possible D gene (6 bases). Trimming pared 7 bases from V and 8 bases from J, leaving 20 bases between. In germline, CDR1 is MDHEN, CDR2 SYDVKM. The CDR3 sequence is 14 residues long. This CDR3 reads CASTLRGLPEGYTF. The CDR3 coding sequence is TGTGCCAGCACTCTCAGGGGCCTCCCTGAAGGCTACACCTTC.

The V and J genes are TRBV12-3 or TRBV12-4 and TRBJ2-7; the D is unclear. Between the trimmed V and J ends, which lost 3 bases and 3 bases, there was a span of 9 bases. This CDR3 spans 13 amino acids. CDR3 nucleotide sequence: TGTGCCAGCAGTTTTGGGTACTACTACGAGCAGTACTTC. Translated: CASSFGYYYEQYF.

The chain carries TRBV9 and TRBJ2-2; a possible D gene is TRBD2 (6 bases). The V and J ends lost 0 bases and 4 bases respectively, with 10 bases between them. Germline CDR1 is SGDLS and CDR2 is YYNGEE. The CDR3 totals 15 residues. The CDR3 is CASSVEGLFTGELFF. The CDR3 bases are TGTGCCAGCAGCGTAGAGGGACTGTTCACCGGGGAGCTGTTTTTT.

The rearrangement links TRBV4-1 to TRBJ1-1; no reliable D call. The CDR3 runs to 14 residues. Trimming left V 6 bases short and J 1 base short, with 12 bases between. Germline V gene data show CDR1 as MGHRA and CDR2 as YSYEKL. The CDR3 here is CASSPNNRNTEAFF. As DNA, the CDR3 is TGCGCCAGCAGTCCGAATAACAGGAACACTGAAGCTTTCTTT.